This T cell receptor beta chain is from a study of response to subunit inactivated influenza vaccine. One entry per CDR3 protein results from TCRdb running MiXCR on the RT-PCR reads. The repertoire holds about 570,000 distinct CDR3 sequences, with about 10% as singletons. This clonotype was seen only a few times. The sample was also reused in another study, on T cells expressing NK-cell markers. As that report states: UMI-tagged 5'RACE template switching yielded the TCR beta cDNA.

This specimen consisted of PBMCs from blood, obtained on the day of vaccination. The origin of this receptor is a man in his fifties or sixties who received an inactivated influenza vaccine.

The CDR3 sequence: CSVEGTTSGRRGELFF. CDR3 nucleotides: TGCAGCGTTGAAGGAACGACTAGCGGGAGACGTGGGGAGCTGTTTTTT. The chain has TRBV29-1 and TRBJ2-2; TRBD2 aligns across 12 bases. The CDR3 consists of 16 residues. V trimming: 1 base; J trimming: 8 bases; junction bases outside the gene matches: 8. Germline lookup yields CDR1 SQVTM and CDR2 ANQGSEA.